This T cell receptor beta chain was profiled in a study of T cell changes during pregnancy in multiple sclerosis. Assay: immunoSEQ multiplex PCR; the TCRdb copy retains only in-frame clones and omits some. The profile covers tens of thousands of clones, with approximately 91% appearing a single time and roughly 1.5% taken by the ten largest. The V gene's germline CDR1 is SEHNR and CDR2 FQNEAQ (reference sequence). The ends were cut back, 4 bases at V and 5 bases at J, with 20 bases in the middle. The CDR3 extends over 16 amino acids. Sequenced: PBMCs (not recorded whether the cells were cultured). The chain uses TRBV7-9 and TRBJ1-1; a possible D gene is TRBD1 (6 bases). This TCR was recovered from a female donor with multiple sclerosis, enrolled in a pregnancy study. CDR3 protein: CASSWGLTGGPTEAFF. CDR3 DNA: TGTGCCAGCAGCTGGGGGTTGACAGGAGGGCCGACTGAAGCTTTCTTT.